This TCR beta chain was sequenced for a study of T cell repertoires in cytomegalovirus infection. Study details: It was recently identified HLA-C-restricted and well-studied HLA-B-restricted CMV epitopes that the study used.

About this clonotype itself: What it binds is unknown.

General study points: Clonotypes of TCR beta that were HLA-C-restricted and CMV-specific dominated the ex vivo response.

TCRdb re-analysed the reads in MiXCR, keeping a single row per CDR3 protein. The table lists a few hundred thousand distinct CDR3 sequences, 40% of them singletons. Germline assignment: CDR1 LNHDA and CDR2 SQIVND (reference sequence). Trimming stripped 1 base from V and 0 bases from J, with 4 bases between. This CDR3 contains 14 residues. Sequencing was performed on cultured PBMCs, taken from culture after CMV antigen stimulation. The chain combines TRBV19 with TRBJ1-5, with D hard to call. This clonotype was sampled from a human donor in good health (CMV status not recorded). Some clones in this sample may be carry-over from other donors' samples. The chain's CDR3 is CASSIVTSNQPQHF. For the CDR3, the DNA is TGTGCCAGTAGTATAGTGACTAGCAATCAGCCCCAGCATTTT.